A selection of T cell receptor beta chains follows, all from one sample in a study of blood T cells in healthy people across ages. One entry per CDR3 protein, called by TCRdb with MiXCR from the 5' RACE reads. Of fewer than 2,000,000 distinct CDR3 sequences in the sample, roughly 43% were seen once. The specimen sequenced was blood. The receptors shown here come from a human donor in good health. CDR3s include the opening cysteine and the closing phenylalanine or tryptophan. A D gene is named only where the DNA matches it firmly. Clone size is shown for a subset of rows, as once, few, many or a class of expanded clone.

V gene: TRBV7-2
clone size: NA
J gene: TRBJ2-1
D gene: NA
CDR3 protein: CASSFRSPDSYNEQFF
CDR3 DNA: TGTGCCAGCAGCTTTAGGTCCCCAGACTCCTACAATGAGCAGTTCTTC

V gene: TRBV7-9
clone size: few
J gene: TRBJ2-7
D gene: NA
CDR3 protein: CASSAVMSGNAYEQYF
CDR3 DNA: TGTGCCAGCAGCGCCGTCATGAGCGGTAACGCCTACGAGCAGTACTTC

V gene: TRBV7-2
clone size: few
J gene: TRBJ2-5
D gene: TRBD2
CDR3 protein: CASSLVSAGGRETQYF
CDR3 DNA: TGTGCCAGCAGCTTAGTGTCGGCGGGGGGGCGCGAGACCCAGTACTTC

V gene: TRBV5-1
clone size: NA
J gene: TRBJ2-3
D gene: TRBD2
CDR3 protein: CASSLLAGGTDMQYF
CDR3 DNA: TGCGCCAGCAGCTTACTAGCGGGAGGCACAGATATGCAGTATTTT

V gene: TRBV29-1
clone size: few
J gene: TRBJ2-7
D gene: NA
CDR3 protein: CSVERRLTSSYEQYF
CDR3 DNA: TGCAGCGTTGAACGGCGGCTAACTAGCTCCTACGAGCAGTACTTC

V gene: TRBV6-6
clone size: NA
J gene: TRBJ2-1
D gene: TRBD2
CDR3 protein: CATHGTSGNNEQFF
CDR3 DNA: TGTGCCACCCACGGGACTAGCGGGAACAATGAGCAGTTCTTC

V gene: TRBV3-1
clone size: NA
J gene: TRBJ1-5
D gene: NA
CDR3 protein: CASSQRVNNQPQHF
CDR3 DNA: TGTGCCAGCAGCCAAAGAGTGAACAATCAGCCCCAGCATTTT

V gene: TRBV5-1
clone size: NA
J gene: TRBJ2-1
D gene: NA
CDR3 protein: CAGSLSRDNEQFF
CDR3 DNA: TGCGCCGGCAGCTTGAGCCGAGACAATGAGCAGTTCTTC

V gene: TRBV6-4
clone size: NA
J gene: TRBJ2-6
D gene: NA
CDR3 protein: CASSAPTRGGRFAGANVLTF
CDR3 DNA: TGTGCCAGCAGTGCCCCCACCAGGGGGGGAAGGTTTGCTGGGGCCAACGTCCTGACTTTC

V gene: TRBV7-9
clone size: NA
J gene: TRBJ1-1
D gene: NA
CDR3 protein: CASSHRVGRDTEAFF
CDR3 DNA: TGTGCCAGCAGCCACCGGGTGGGCAGAGACACTGAAGCTTTCTTT

V gene: TRBV5-1
clone size: many
J gene: TRBJ2-7
D gene: NA
CDR3 protein: CASSPDDYEQYF
CDR3 DNA: TGCGCCAGCAGCCCCGATGACTACGAGCAGTACTTC

V gene: TRBV6-5
clone size: few
J gene: TRBJ1-2
D gene: NA
CDR3 protein: CASSYEDGPNYGYTF
CDR3 DNA: TGTGCCAGCAGTTACGAGGACGGTCCTAACTATGGCTACACCTTC

V gene: TRBV15
clone size: NA
J gene: TRBJ1-1
D gene: NA
CDR3 protein: CATSRSRGAGTEAFF
CDR3 DNA: TGTGCCACCAGCAGATCCCGGGGGGCTGGCACTGAAGCTTTCTTT

V gene: TRBV10-3
clone size: NA
J gene: TRBJ2-5
D gene: NA
CDR3 protein: CAISDGPGPKETQYF
CDR3 DNA: TGTGCCATCAGTGATGGCCCGGGGCCCAAAGAGACCCAGTACTTC

V gene: TRBV28
clone size: few
J gene: TRBJ1-2
D gene: NA
CDR3 protein: CASSHGGVQGYTF
CDR3 DNA: TGTGCCAGCAGTCACGGGGGGGTCCAGGGCTACACCTTC

V gene: TRBV12-5
clone size: NA
J gene: TRBJ1-3
D gene: NA
CDR3 protein: CASGFGVSGNTICF
CDR3 DNA: TGTGCTAGTGGTTTTGGGGTCTCTGGAAACACCATATGTTTT

V gene: TRBV7-2
clone size: once
J gene: TRBJ1-5
D gene: NA
CDR3 protein: CASSHNTGSNQPQHF
CDR3 DNA: TGTGCCAGCAGTCACAATACAGGTAGCAATCAGCCCCAGCATTTT

V gene: TRBV12-3/TRBV12-4
clone size: NA
J gene: TRBJ1-2
D gene: NA
CDR3 protein: CASIPLDSLSYGYTF
CDR3 DNA: TGTGCCAGCATTCCTCTGGACAGTCTATCCTATGGCTACACCTTC

V gene: TRBV10-3
clone size: NA
J gene: TRBJ2-1
D gene: TRBD2
CDR3 protein: CAISESGASGGASNRGEQFF
CDR3 DNA: TGTGCCATCAGTGAATCCGGTGCTAGCGGGGGGGCCTCCAATCGGGGTGAGCAGTTCTTC

V gene: TRBV7-2
clone size: NA
J gene: TRBJ2-3
D gene: TRBD2
CDR3 protein: CASSPPAGGGADTQYF
CDR3 DNA: TGTGCCAGCAGCCCCCCAGCGGGGGGGGGAGCAGATACGCAGTATTTT

V gene: TRBV7-2
clone size: NA
J gene: TRBJ1-5
D gene: NA
CDR3 protein: CASSLWDSNQPQHF
CDR3 DNA: TGTGCCAGCAGTTTATGGGATAGCAATCAGCCCCAGCATTTT

V gene: TRBV2
clone size: NA
J gene: TRBJ1-1
D gene: NA
CDR3 protein: CASKVVESEAFF
CDR3 DNA: TGTGCCAGCAAGGTCGTGGAGTCTGAAGCTTTCTTT

V gene: TRBV6-2/TRBV6-3
clone size: NA
J gene: TRBJ1-5
D gene: NA
CDR3 protein: CASSSRGFSNQPQHF
CDR3 DNA: TGTGCCAGCAGTTCAAGGGGGTTTAGCAATCAGCCCCAGCATTTT

V gene: TRBV20-1
clone size: many
J gene: TRBJ2-3
D gene: TRBD2
CDR3 protein: CSASSIIPAGAYTDTQYF
CDR3 DNA: TGCAGTGCTAGTTCTATCATCCCAGCGGGGGCCTACACAGATACGCAGTATTTT

V gene: TRBV15
clone size: NA
J gene: TRBJ2-3
D gene: TRBD2
CDR3 protein: CATSRDRASGVRGGTDTQYF
CDR3 DNA: TGTGCCACCAGCAGAGATAGGGCTAGCGGGGTCCGGGGAGGCACAGATACGCAGTATTTT

V gene: TRBV29-1
clone size: NA
J gene: TRBJ1-1
D gene: TRBD1
CDR3 protein: CSVQKDRDTEAFF
CDR3 DNA: TGCAGCGTACAAAAGGACAGGGATACTGAAGCTTTCTTT

V gene: TRBV28
clone size: once
J gene: TRBJ1-4
D gene: NA
CDR3 protein: CAGSLGRGRLFF
CDR3 DNA: TGTGCCGGCAGTTTGGGACGGGGGAGACTGTTTTTT

V gene: TRBV29-1
clone size: many
J gene: TRBJ2-7
D gene: NA
CDR3 protein: CSVYHPEMTPDLPYEQYF
CDR3 DNA: TGCAGCGTCTATCACCCTGAGATGACACCTGACCTTCCCTACGAGCAGTACTTC

V gene: TRBV3-1
clone size: NA
J gene: TRBJ2-5
D gene: TRBD2
CDR3 protein: CASSQVSSGERETQYF
CDR3 DNA: TGTGCCAGCAGCCAAGTATCTAGCGGGGAGAGAGAGACCCAGTACTTC

V gene: TRBV4-1
clone size: NA
J gene: TRBJ1-1
D gene: NA
CDR3 protein: CASSQGLRGIVNTEAFF
CDR3 DNA: TGCGCCAGCAGCCAGGGCCTCCGGGGTATAGTGAACACTGAAGCTTTCTTT

V gene: TRBV4-3
clone size: few
J gene: TRBJ1-4
D gene: NA
CDR3 protein: CASSPFEGSDFGKLFF
CDR3 DNA: TGCGCCAGCAGCCCATTTGAGGGCTCGGATTTTGGAAAACTGTTTTTT

V gene: TRBV29-1
clone size: few
J gene: TRBJ2-7
D gene: NA
CDR3 protein: CSVVGYGFHRRDGSEQYF
CDR3 DNA: TGCAGCGTTGTAGGTTACGGTTTCCACCGCCGTGATGGTTCTGAGCAGTACTTC

V gene: TRBV28
clone size: few
J gene: TRBJ2-7
D gene: NA
CDR3 protein: CASSSPGYPWYF
CDR3 DNA: TGTGCCAGCAGTTCCCCAGGGTACCCTTGGTACTTC

V gene: TRBV29-1
clone size: NA
J gene: TRBJ1-1
D gene: NA
CDR3 protein: CSARTENTEAFF
CDR3 DNA: TGCAGCGCGAGGACTGAGAACACTGAAGCTTTCTTT

V gene: TRBV29-1
clone size: NA
J gene: TRBJ2-2
D gene: NA
CDR3 protein: CSVWGTGAGELFF
CDR3 DNA: TGCAGCGTTTGGGGGACGGGCGCCGGGGAGCTGTTTTTT

V gene: TRBV6-5
clone size: few
J gene: TRBJ1-1
D gene: NA
CDR3 protein: CASVQQGDTEAFF
CDR3 DNA: TGTGCCAGTGTTCAACAGGGTGACACTGAAGCTTTCTTT

V gene: TRBV7-2
clone size: NA
J gene: TRBJ1-5
D gene: NA
CDR3 protein: CASSPGWGVYSNQPQHF
CDR3 DNA: TGTGCCAGCAGCCCAGGTTGGGGTGTTTATAGCAATCAGCCCCAGCATTTT

V gene: TRBV4-3
clone size: few
J gene: TRBJ1-2
D gene: NA
CDR3 protein: CASSQGIGTGAFGCTF
CDR3 DNA: TGCGCCAGCAGCCAAGGGATTGGGACGGGGGCTTTTGGCTGCACCTTC

V gene: TRBV4-1
clone size: NA
J gene: TRBJ1-6
D gene: TRBD1
CDR3 protein: CASSQVALQTGTGRNSPLHF
CDR3 DNA: TGCGCCAGCAGCCAAGTCGCCCTTCAAACCGGGACAGGGAGGAATTCACCCCTCCACTTT

V gene: TRBV12-3/TRBV12-4
clone size: few
J gene: TRBJ1-2
D gene: NA
CDR3 protein: CASHFIAVGDGYTF
CDR3 DNA: TGTGCCAGCCATTTTATCGCTGTGGGGGATGGCTACACCTTC

V gene: TRBV4-1
clone size: few
J gene: TRBJ2-3
D gene: TRBD2
CDR3 protein: CASSQGGKRTSGYTDTQYF
CDR3 DNA: TGCGCCAGCAGCCAAGGCGGCAAGCGGACTAGCGGATACACAGATACGCAGTATTTT

V gene: TRBV7-3
clone size: once
J gene: TRBJ2-5
D gene: NA
CDR3 protein: CASTKAGSQETQYF
CDR3 DNA: TGTGCCAGCACCAAGGCCGGGAGCCAAGAGACCCAGTACTTC

V gene: TRBV10-3
clone size: few
J gene: TRBJ1-5
D gene: NA
CDR3 protein: CAIGQGNQPQHF
CDR3 DNA: TGTGCCATCGGCCAGGGTAATCAGCCCCAGCATTTT

V gene: TRBV20-1
clone size: NA
J gene: TRBJ2-7
D gene: TRBD1
CDR3 protein: CSARELTDRAFSYEQYF
CDR3 DNA: TGCAGTGCTAGAGAACTAACGGACAGGGCCTTCTCCTACGAGCAGTACTTC

V gene: TRBV5-6
clone size: NA
J gene: TRBJ2-1
D gene: NA
CDR3 protein: CASNLDLEVSYEQFF
CDR3 DNA: TGTGCCAGCAACCTCGACCTAGAAGTTAGCTATGAGCAGTTCTTC

V gene: TRBV2
clone size: NA
J gene: TRBJ2-3
D gene: NA
CDR3 protein: CASTQDSTDTQYF
CDR3 DNA: TGTGCCAGCACCCAGGATAGCACAGATACGCAGTATTTT

V gene: TRBV11-2
clone size: few
J gene: TRBJ1-3
D gene: NA
CDR3 protein: CASSLDRANTIYF
CDR3 DNA: TGTGCCAGCAGCTTAGACAGGGCGAACACCATATATTTT

V gene: TRBV4-1
clone size: NA
J gene: TRBJ2-5
D gene: NA
CDR3 protein: CASSARKGRAETQYF
CDR3 DNA: TGCGCCAGCAGCGCACGAAAAGGGCGCGCGGAGACCCAGTACTTC

V gene: TRBV12-3/TRBV12-4
clone size: few
J gene: TRBJ1-6
D gene: TRBD1
CDR3 protein: CASSLKWGGQANSPLHF
CDR3 DNA: TGTGCCAGCAGTTTAAAGTGGGGCGGACAGGCAAATTCACCCCTCCACTTT